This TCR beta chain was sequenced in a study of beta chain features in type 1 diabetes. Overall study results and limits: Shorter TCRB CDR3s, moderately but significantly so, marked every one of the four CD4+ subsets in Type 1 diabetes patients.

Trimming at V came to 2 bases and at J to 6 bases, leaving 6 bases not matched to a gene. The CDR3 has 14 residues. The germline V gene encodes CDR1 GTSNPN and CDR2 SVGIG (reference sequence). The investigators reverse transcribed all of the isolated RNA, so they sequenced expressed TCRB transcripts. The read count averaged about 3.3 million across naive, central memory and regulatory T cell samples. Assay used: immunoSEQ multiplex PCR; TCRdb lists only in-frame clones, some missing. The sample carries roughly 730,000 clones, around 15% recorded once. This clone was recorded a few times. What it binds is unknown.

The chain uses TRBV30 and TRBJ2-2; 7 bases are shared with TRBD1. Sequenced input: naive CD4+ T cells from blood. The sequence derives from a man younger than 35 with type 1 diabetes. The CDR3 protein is CAWSPGQGAGELFF. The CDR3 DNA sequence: TGTGCCTGGAGTCCCGGGCAGGGGGCCGGGGAGCTGTTTTTT.